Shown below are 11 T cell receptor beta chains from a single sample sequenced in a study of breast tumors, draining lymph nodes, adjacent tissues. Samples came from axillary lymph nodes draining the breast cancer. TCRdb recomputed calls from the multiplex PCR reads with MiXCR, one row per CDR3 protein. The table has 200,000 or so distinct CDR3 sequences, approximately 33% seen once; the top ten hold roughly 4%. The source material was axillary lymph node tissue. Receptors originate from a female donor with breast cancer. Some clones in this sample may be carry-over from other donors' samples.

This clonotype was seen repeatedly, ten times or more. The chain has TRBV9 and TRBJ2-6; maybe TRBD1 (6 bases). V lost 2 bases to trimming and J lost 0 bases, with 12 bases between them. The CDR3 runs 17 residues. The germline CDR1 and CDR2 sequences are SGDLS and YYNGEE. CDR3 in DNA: TGTGCCAGCAGCGTGGGGCAGGGGTCCTCTGGGGCCAACGTCCTGACTTTC. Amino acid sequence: CASSVGQGSSGANVLTF.

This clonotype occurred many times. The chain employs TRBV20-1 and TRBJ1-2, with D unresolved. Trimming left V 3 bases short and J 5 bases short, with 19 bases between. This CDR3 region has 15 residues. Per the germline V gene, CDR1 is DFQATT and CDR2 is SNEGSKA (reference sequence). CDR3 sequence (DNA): TGCAGTGCTAGGGCGAGCCCTGACGGGAGGTATGGCTACACCTTC. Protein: CSARASPDGRYGYTF.

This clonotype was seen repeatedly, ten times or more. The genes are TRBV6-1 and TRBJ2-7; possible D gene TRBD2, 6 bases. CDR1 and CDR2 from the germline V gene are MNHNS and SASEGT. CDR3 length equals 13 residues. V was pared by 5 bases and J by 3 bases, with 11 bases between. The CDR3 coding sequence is TGTGCCAGCAGTTTCGGAGCGGGCTACGAGCAGTACTTC. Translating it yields CASSFGAGYEQYF.

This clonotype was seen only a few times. As DNA, the CDR3 is TGTGCCAGTAGCGGCGGGGGGGAGACCCAGCATTTT. Its translation: CASSGGGETQHF. V is TRBV19 and J is TRBJ1-5; TRBD1 is a possible D gene (5 bases). The CDR3 sequence is 12 residues long. V gave up 6 bases and J gave up 11 bases, with 14 bases separating them. CDR1 LNHDA and CDR2 SQIVND come from the germline V gene (reference sequence). Drawing the rest from reference TRBV19 and TRBJ1-5, the complete variable domain is DGGITQSPKYLFRKEGQNVTLSCEQNLNHDAMYWYRQDPGQGLRLIYYSQIVNDFQKGDIAEGYSVSREKKESFPLTVTSAQKNPTAFYLCASSGGGETQHFGDGTRLSIL.

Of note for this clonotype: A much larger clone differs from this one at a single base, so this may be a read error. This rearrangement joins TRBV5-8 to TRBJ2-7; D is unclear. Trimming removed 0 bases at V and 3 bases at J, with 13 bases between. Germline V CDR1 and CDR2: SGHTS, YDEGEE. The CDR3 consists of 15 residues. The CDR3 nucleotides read TGTGCCAGCAGCTTGGTTGCCCCGGACCTCTACGAGCAGTACTTC. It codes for CASSLVAPDLYEQYF.

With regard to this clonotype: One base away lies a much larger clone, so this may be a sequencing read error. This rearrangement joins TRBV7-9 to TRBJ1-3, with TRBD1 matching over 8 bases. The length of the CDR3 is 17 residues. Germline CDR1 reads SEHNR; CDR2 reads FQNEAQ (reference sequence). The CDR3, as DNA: TGTGCCAGCAGCACTCCGGGACAGGCGAGCTCTGGAAACCCCATATATTTT. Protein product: CASSTPGQASSGNPIYF. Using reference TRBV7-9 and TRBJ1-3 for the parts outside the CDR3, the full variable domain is DTGVSQNPRHKITKRGQNVTFRCDPISEHNRLYWYRQTLGQGPEFLTYFQNEAQLEKSRLLSDRFSAERPKGSFSTLEIQRTEQGDSAMYLCASSTPGQASSGNPIYFGEGSWLTVV.

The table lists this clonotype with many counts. CDR3 sequence reads: CASSPNRANSGNTIYF. The CDR3 bases are TGTGCCAGCAGCCCCAACAGGGCCAACTCTGGAAACACCATATATTTT. V usage is TRBV9 and J usage is TRBJ1-3; D is possibly TRBD1 (6 bases). The CDR3 contains 16 residues. V was clipped by 4 bases and J by 0 bases, with 14 bases between them. Germline loops: CDR1 SGDLS, CDR2 YYNGEE.

The CDR3 nucleotides are TGTGCCAGCAGCTTCGGTCCCGGGACAGGGTATCTCGAGCAGTACTTC. Amino acid sequence: CASSFGPGTGYLEQYF. The chain joins TRBV12-3 or TRBV12-4 to TRBJ2-7, with 9 bases fitting TRBD1. Trimming cost V 6 bases and J 6 bases; bases outside gene matches: 15. The CDR3 has 16 residues.

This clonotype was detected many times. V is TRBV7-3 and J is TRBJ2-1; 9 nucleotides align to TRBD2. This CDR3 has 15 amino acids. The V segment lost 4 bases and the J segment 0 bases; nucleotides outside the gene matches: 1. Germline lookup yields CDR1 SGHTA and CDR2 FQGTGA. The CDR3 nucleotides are TGTGCCAGCAGCTCTAGCGGGGACTCCTACAATGAGCAGTTCTTC. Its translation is CASSSSGDSYNEQFF.

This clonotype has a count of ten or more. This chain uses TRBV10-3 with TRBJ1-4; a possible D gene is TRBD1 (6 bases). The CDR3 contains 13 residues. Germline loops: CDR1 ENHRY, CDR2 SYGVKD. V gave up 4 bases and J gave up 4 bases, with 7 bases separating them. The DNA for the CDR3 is TGTGCCATCAGTGCGGACAGTAATGAAAAACTGTTTTTT. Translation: CAISADSNEKLFF.

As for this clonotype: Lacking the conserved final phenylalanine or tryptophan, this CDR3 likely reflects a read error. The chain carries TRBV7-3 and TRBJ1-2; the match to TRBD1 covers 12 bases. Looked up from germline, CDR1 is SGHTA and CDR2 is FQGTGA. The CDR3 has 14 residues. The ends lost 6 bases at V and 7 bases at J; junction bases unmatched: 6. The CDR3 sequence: CASRPGTGGFGYTH. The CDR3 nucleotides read TGTGCCAGCAGACCCGGGACAGGGGGCTTTGGCTACACCCAC.